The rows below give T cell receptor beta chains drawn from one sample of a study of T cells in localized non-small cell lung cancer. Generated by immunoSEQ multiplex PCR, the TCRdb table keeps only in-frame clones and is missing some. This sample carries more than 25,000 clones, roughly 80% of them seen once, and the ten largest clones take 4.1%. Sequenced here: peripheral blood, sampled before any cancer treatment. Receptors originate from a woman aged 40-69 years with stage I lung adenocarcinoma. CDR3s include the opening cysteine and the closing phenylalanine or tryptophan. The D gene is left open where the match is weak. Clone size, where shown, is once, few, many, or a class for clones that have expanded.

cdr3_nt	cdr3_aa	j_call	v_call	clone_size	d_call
TGTGCCAGCAGTCCCATGGCCTACGGTGCTGGGGCCAACGTCCTGACTTTC	CASSPMAYGAGANVLTF	TRBJ2-6	TRBV11-2	-	-
TGTGCCAGCAGTTCAAGTAGGGCGCCGATCTATGGCTACACCTTC	CASSSSRAPIYGYTF	TRBJ1-2	TRBV27	-	-
TGTGCCAGCAGCTCCTTAGCGCTTTTCGACAATGAGCAGTTCTTC	CASSSLALFDNEQFF	TRBJ2-1	TRBV11-2	-	-
TGTGCCAGCAGCCCGGGGGGTAATGAGCAGTTCTTC	CASSPGGNEQFF	TRBJ2-1	TRBV7-2	once	TRBD2
TGTGCCAGCACGAGAGGACAGGCCCGAAATCAGCCCCAGCATTTT	CASTRGQARNQPQHF	TRBJ1-5	TRBV2	-	TRBD1
TGTGCCAGCAGCCCCAAGGGGGGGAGAGAGACCCAGTACTTC	CASSPKGGRETQYF	TRBJ2-5	TRBV7-2	-	-
TGTGCCAGCGTTAAACCGGGACAGGGTGACAATGAGCAGTTCTTC	CASVKPGQGDNEQFF	TRBJ2-1	TRBV27	-	TRBD1
TGTGCCTGGAGTGGAGAGTCAGGGCTTATCACAGATACGCAGTATTTT	CAWSGESGLITDTQYF	TRBJ2-3	TRBV30	-	-
TGTGCCAGCAGCCAATCAATCAGGGGGATTTTGAACAATGAGCAGTTCTTC	CASSQSIRGILNNEQFF	TRBJ2-1	TRBV16	-	TRBD1
TGTGCCAGCAGCTTGACAGGGGATTGGGAGACCCAGTACTTC	CASSLTGDWETQYF	TRBJ2-5	TRBV5-5	-	TRBD1
TGTGCCAGCAGCCAAGGAGGGTCTAGCGAAAAACTGTTTTTT	CASSQGGSSEKLFF	TRBJ1-4	TRBV14	-	-
TGTGCCAGCAGCCGTTTTGTGGGGACTAATGAAAAACTGTTTTTT	CASSRFVGTNEKLFF	TRBJ1-4	TRBV9	-	-
TGCAGCGTTGAAGCAGGGGGTGGCAATGAGCAGTTCTTC	CSVEAGGGNEQFF	TRBJ2-1	TRBV29-1	-	TRBD1
TGTGCCAGCAGCTTCGGACAGGGAGCGACCTACGAGCAGTACTTC	CASSFGQGATYEQYF	TRBJ2-7	TRBV7-6	-	TRBD1
TGTGCCAGCAGTGTTGCTGCTGATAATTCACCCCTCCACTTT	CASSVAADNSPLHF	TRBJ1-6	TRBV2	-	-
TGTGCCAGCCAGGGTTCCTCGGGGAATCAGCCCCAGCATTTT	CASQGSSGNQPQHF	TRBJ1-5	TRBV2	-	-
TGTGCCAGCAGCCCCTGGACAGGGGTTAACGGGGAGCTGTTTTTT	CASSPWTGVNGELFF	TRBJ2-2	TRBV9	-	TRBD1
TGTGCCATCAGTCCCTGGAACAATGAGCAGTTCTTC	CAISPWNNEQFF	TRBJ2-1	TRBV10-3	few	-
TGTGCCAGCAGCTTCAGGGCTTCGACTAGCGGAGCGCAAGAGACCCAGTACTTC	CASSFRASTSGAQETQYF	TRBJ2-5	TRBV7-2	-	TRBD2
TGTGCCAGCAGCTCGCTCGGGGCCAGGGGGTCCTACAATGAGCAGTTCTTC	CASSSLGARGSYNEQFF	TRBJ2-1	TRBV5-6	-	TRBD1
TGTGCCATCAGTGAGGCCGCACCGGAGAGTAATGAAAAACTGTTTTTT	CAISEAAPESNEKLFF	TRBJ1-4	TRBV10-3	-	-
TGCGCCAGCAGCTTGGAACAGGCGCTTCGGGGGCTGTTTTTT	CASSLEQALRGLFF	TRBJ2-2	TRBV5-1	-	-
TGTGCCAGCAGTGGCCGACCGGGACAGCTCAAGAACACTGAAGCTTTCTTT	CASSGRPGQLKNTEAFF	TRBJ1-1	TRBV6-1	-	TRBD1
TGTGCCAGCAGTAGGAGGGGAAGCTATGGCTACACCTTC	CASSRRGSYGYTF	TRBJ1-2	TRBV27	-	-
TGTGCCAGCTCACCAGCCCGGGGCCAAGAGACCCAGTACTTC	CASSPARGQETQYF	TRBJ2-5	TRBV18	-	-
TGTGCCAGCAGCCCCCCGACCCCTAGCGGGGGGGCCTATGAGCAGTTCTTC	CASSPPTPSGGAYEQFF	TRBJ2-1	TRBV11-2	-	TRBD2
TGTGCCAGCAGTGAAGCGCCAGGGCCTTATGGCTACACCTTC	CASSEAPGPYGYTF	TRBJ1-2	TRBV2	few	-
TGTGCCAGCAGTGAAGCGGGGGACGGTTATCAGCCCCAGCATTTT	CASSEAGDGYQPQHF	TRBJ1-5	TRBV2	-	-
TGTGCCAGCAGCGTAGGAAGGGGTACTGAAGCTTTCTTT	CASSVGRGTEAFF	TRBJ1-1	TRBV9	-	-
TGTGCCAGTCAATTTACCGGGACAGGGGGGGCGCCCCAGCATTTT	CASQFTGTGGAPQHF	TRBJ1-5	TRBV2	-	TRBD1
TGTGCCAGCAGGGGGGGGGCATCGGATGAGCAGTTCTTC	CASRGGASDEQFF	TRBJ2-1	TRBV6-4	-	-
TGTGCCAGCTCCGGATCTCAGGGGGCGCGGCAGCCCCAGCATTTT	CASSGSQGARQPQHF	TRBJ1-5	TRBV6-1	-	TRBD1
TGTGCCAGAAGCTTGTCCGGGGGTGATCAGCCCCAGCATTTT	CARSLSGGDQPQHF	TRBJ1-5	TRBV5-3	-	-
TGTGCCAGCAGCTTGGGACTCATGCGATATGGCTACACCTTC	CASSLGLMRYGYTF	TRBJ1-2	TRBV5-6	-	-
TGTGCCAGTAGTCCCGACAGGGGATACTACAATGAGCAGTTCTTC	CASSPDRGYYNEQFF	TRBJ2-1	TRBV19	-	TRBD1
TGTGCCAGCAGCTTAGACCTACAGGGATCCGAGCAGTACTTC	CASSLDLQGSEQYF	TRBJ2-7	TRBV11-3	-	-